This TCR beta chain was observed in a study of T cells in localized non-small cell lung cancer. General study findings and limits: Appearances in adjacent lung were noted for a median around 55 of the top 100 tumor clones. There was higher T cell clonality in uninvolved adjacent lung than in tumor, and it was highest there.

Measured with immunoSEQ multiplex PCR; TCRdb has only the in-frame clones, and not every one. In the table there are 20,000 to 25,000 clones, roughly 89% of which are singletons. To note about this clone: Its antigen is not known.

CDR1 SGHRS and CDR2 YFSETQ come from the germline V gene. V was cut by 4 bases and J by 3 bases, with 5 bases left in between. This CDR3 is 12 amino acids long. V usage is TRBV5-1 and J usage is TRBJ2-1; D not certain. Sequencing was performed on peripheral blood, taken before any cancer treatment. The origin of this receptor is a male donor aged 60 or over with stage I lung adenocarcinoma. Here the CDR3 reads CASSPDYNEQFF. The CDR3 nucleotides are TGCGCCAGCAGCCCAGACTACAATGAGCAGTTCTTC. Looking up the rest from reference TRBV5-1 and TRBJ2-1 gives the full variable domain: KAGVTQTPRYLIKTRGQQVTLSCSPISGHRSVSWYQQTPGQGLQFLFEYFSETQRNKGNFPGRFSGRQFSNSRSEMNVSTLELGDSALYLCASSPDYNEQFFGPGTRLTVL.